What follows is one T cell receptor beta chain and its context. The specificity of this receptor is unknown. Base qualities are not provided; no much larger clone lies one nucleotide away. Whole blood was collected in K2EDTA tubes by collaborating institutions according to the institutions' own protocols. For TCRbeta analysis, collaborators shipped samples in one of three forms: frozen whole blood, isolated PBMCs, or DNA extracted from either of those sample types. The data originate from a study of blood T cell repertoires in COVID-19 (dated by TCRdb to between 2020 and 2021). Broadly, across the study: Samples covering the acute and convalescent phases of COVID-19 were provided by collaborators in the United States, Italy and Spain. The prospective study material was composed of cDNA or gDNA derived from T cells, B-cell-depleted T cells, or PBMCs. The dataset comprised deeply sampled blood TCRbeta repertoires from subjects exposed to, actively infected with, or recovered from COVID-19. A freely available public database, intended as a resource for researchers studying the immune response to SARS-CoV-2, is where the repertoires were released. Samples were obtained from the ongoing ImmuneRACE study (first 160 participants) and from some 1,300 subjects provided by 6 global collaborators. Sample metadata almost always included a de-identified subject ID, COVID-19 status, age in years and sex. Where HLA class I and class II types were available, the types were taken from metadata supplied by the sample provider, not from assay-based typing. Overall study results and their limits: The quantity of clinical and demographic metadata differed by source and by participant and was supplied without curation.

The immunoSEQ Assay, a bias-controlled multiplex PCR, was used to amplify TCRbeta CDR3 regions from genomic DNA. The original pipeline was this. Within the assay, amplification of reference gene primers was used to estimate how many nucleated cells each sample contained. Sequence reads were collapsed and filtered to measure the absolute abundance of every unique TCRbeta CDR3 rearrangement. For each sample, productive Simpson clonality was calculated by taking the square root of Simpson's diversity index across productive rearrangements. TCRdb's version of the immuneACCESS table is confined to in-frame rearrangements and falls short of the full clone set. An unresolved V gene accounts for under half of the shortfall where checked; the remainder is of unknown origin. V and J calls and clone size are as listed in that table; D and trimming were resolved from the DNA. The sample yields under 200,000 clones; 75% to 90% were counted once. Jointly, the top ten make up under 3% of the sample.

Looking up the germline V gene (reference sequence) yields CDR1 MNHNY and CDR2 SVGAGI. Unmatched junction bases come to 7, with V trimmed by 6 bases and J by 5 bases. The CDR3 holds 14 amino acids from the cysteine to the phenylalanine. This entry keeps only the CDR3 DNA: 42 bases, framed from base 1. This sequence was found in a woman in her sixties with acute or convalescent COVID-19. Sequenced input: peripheral blood. In this chain, TRBV6-6 is recombined with TRBJ1-5; TRBD1 aligns with 7 central bases. The nucleotides read TGTGCCAGCAGACCGAGTGACAGGGATCAGCCCCAGCATTTT. Its product reads: CASRPSDRDQPQHF.